One sample yielded the 32 T cell receptor beta chains listed below, sequenced in a study of blood T cell repertoires in COVID-19. Libraries were prepared by immunoSEQ multiplex PCR; TCRdb keeps only in-frame clonotypes and omits some of them. The data hold about 300,000 clones, with roughly 88% observed a single time. The material sequenced was peripheral blood. Receptor source: a woman aged 25 to 39 who had recovered from COVID-19.

In this sample, this clone turned up a few times. The CDR3 reads CAIAEVRAYGYTF. The CDR3 DNA sequence: TGTGCCATCGCGGAAGTGAGGGCCTATGGCTACACCTTC. The chain combines TRBV12-3 or TRBV12-4 with TRBJ1-2, with no clear D. The V end was cut by 10 bases, the J end by 4 bases, with 16 bases between. CDR3 length equals 13 residues.

The chain joins TRBV7-9 to TRBJ2-7, with D possibly TRBD2 on 7 matching bases. CDR1 is SEHNR, CDR2 FQNEAQ, per germline (reference sequence). Trimming removed 5 bases from V and 4 bases from J, with 27 bases in between. The CDR3 consists of 18 residues. The CDR3 DNA reads TGTGCCAGCAGCGGCGGGGGCGCCGGGACCCAATATACTTACGAGCAGTACTTC. It yields the protein CASSGGGAGTQYTYEQYF.

The chain is built from TRBV2 and TRBJ2-5; 7 nucleotides match TRBD1. The length of the CDR3 is 14 residues. The ends lost 6 bases at V and 1 base at J; junction bases unmatched: 5. From germline, CDR1 is SNHLY and CDR2 FYNNEI. As DNA, the CDR3 is TGTGCCAGCAGGGACAGGTCGGGCCAAGAGACCCAGTACTTC. Residues: CASRDRSGQETQYF.

The J gene is TRBJ2-3, the V gene TRBV20-1; TRBD1 matches at 7 bases. CDR3 length: 15 residues. The germline CDR1 and CDR2 sequences are DFQATT and SNEGSKA (reference sequence). V lost 3 bases and J lost 4; bases outside the gene matches: 10. As DNA, the CDR3 is TGCAGTGCTAGTCCTGGACAGGTCTTACCAGATACGCAGTATTTT. Translation: CSASPGQVLPDTQYF.

This clone was seen a single time. V is TRBV5-4 and J is TRBJ2-1, with 10 bases matching TRBD1. The CDR3 is 16 residues long. The germline CDR1 and CDR2 sequences are SGHNT and YYREEE (reference sequence). With 0 bases clipped from V and 4 bases from J, the junction kept 4 bases outside the gene matches. CDR3 region: CASSLGGQGLYNEQFF. The CDR3 coding sequence is TGTGCCAGCAGCTTGGGGGGACAGGGGTTGTACAATGAGCAGTTCTTC.

V and J are TRBV27 and TRBJ2-7; 9 positions match TRBD1. Trimming took 8 bases from V and 0 from J; bases not matched to a gene: 8. The CDR3 is 15 amino acids. From germline, CDR1 is MNHEY and CDR2 SMNVEV (reference sequence). The CDR3 coding sequence is TGTGCCAGCGCAGAGGACAGGGGATACTCCTACGAGCAGTACTTC. Translated: CASAEDRGYSYEQYF.

The table lists this clone with a count of one. This chain uses TRBV29-1 with TRBJ2-5, with 9 positions matching TRBD2. The germline V gene has CDR1 SQVTM and CDR2 ANQGSEA. The CDR3 length is 14 residues. The CDR3 protein is CSSWISGGPETQYF. DNA for the CDR3: TGCAGTTCGTGGATTAGCGGGGGACCGGAGACCCAGTACTTC.

The chain links TRBV2 to TRBJ2-4; 7 bases are a match to TRBD2. CDR1 and CDR2 from the germline V gene are SNHLY and FYNNEI. Germline trimming cut 6 bases from V and 6 bases from J; bases unmatched to any gene: 8. The CDR3 loop spans 14 amino acids. In DNA form, the CDR3 reads TGTGCCAGCAGCCCCGCCGCGGGGGTAAACATTCAGTACTTC. It translates to CASSPAAGVNIQYF.

This clone occurred once. V is TRBV7-3 and J is TRBJ2-5; tentative D call: TRBD1 (7 bases). Germline V gives CDR1 SGHTA, CDR2 FQGTGA. The CDR3 runs to 14 residues. Trimming removed 2 bases at V and 5 bases at J, with 12 bases between. The CDR3 loop is CASSLAGGRETQYF. The CDR3 DNA is TGTGCCAGCAGCTTAGCAGGGGGGAGGGAGACCCAGTACTTC.

The chain carries TRBV28 and TRBJ2-1, with 7 nucleotides matching TRBD1. The CDR3 spans 15 residues. Germline lookup yields CDR1 MDHEN and CDR2 SYDVKM. V shed 4 bases and J 9 bases; nucleotides not matched to a gene: 12. The CDR3: CASSSTLDRDSEQFF. The CDR3 DNA sequence: TGTGCCAGCAGTTCCACACTTGACAGGGATAGTGAGCAGTTCTTC.

The chain's CDR3 is CASSQAGTGQGNTIYF. Here the CDR3 DNA reads TGTGCCAGCAGCCAAGCGGGGACAGGGCAAGGAAACACCATATATTTT. The rearrangement links TRBV14 to TRBJ1-3, with TRBD1 identical over 9 bases. Germline-derived CDR1 and CDR2 are SGHDN and FVKESK. V shed 1 base, J shed 4 bases, and the junction held 5 bases outside the gene matches. This CDR3 spans 16 amino acids. Combining the CDR3 with reference TRBV14 and TRBJ1-3 gives the whole variable domain EAGVTQFPSHSVIEKGQTVTLRCDPISGHDNLYWYRRVMGKEIKFLLHFVKESKQDESGMPNNRFLAERTGGTYSTLKVQPAELEDSGVYFCASSQAGTGQGNTIYFGEGSWLTVV.

This rearrangement joins TRBV5-1 to TRBJ2-7, with 9 nucleotides matching TRBD1. The CDR3 spans 13 residues. Trimming removed 4 bases from V and 5 bases from J; junction bases left unmatched: 4. Germline values: CDR1 SGHRS, CDR2 YFSETQ. This chain's CDR3 is CASSVGTGHEQYF. In DNA form, the CDR3 reads TGCGCCAGCAGCGTGGGGACAGGGCACGAGCAGTACTTC.

This chain uses TRBV24-1 with TRBJ2-5, with TRBD1 matching 8 bases. CDR1 KGHDR and CDR2 SFDVKD come from the germline V gene. The CDR3 totals 16 residues. After removal of 2 bases from V and 5 bases from J, the junction contained 9 bases not matched to a gene. CDR3: CATSDSRTGTLETQYF. CDR3 sequence (DNA): TGTGCCACCAGTGATTCCCGGACAGGGACCTTGGAGACCCAGTACTTC.

This clone was seen only once. The chain recombines TRBV5-1 with TRBJ2-3; 9 bases are a match to TRBD2. Germline values: CDR1 SGHRS, CDR2 YFSETQ. The CDR3 covers 17 residues. With V trimmed by 1 base and J by 2 bases, 8 bases remained unmatched. CDR3 nucleotides: TGCGCCAGCAGCTTGTATTCTAGCGGGGATTCCACAGATACGCAGTATTTT. This sequence encodes CASSLYSSGDSTDTQYF.

In this sample, this clone turned up once. The chain recombines TRBV2 with TRBJ2-2; D gene unclear. Trimming stripped 2 bases from V and 5 bases from J, with 18 bases between. This CDR3 region has 17 residues. CDR1 and CDR2 from the germline V gene are SNHLY and FYNNEI. The CDR3 nucleotides read TGTGCCAGCAGTGAAATCTTGGGCAGGCCTTTAACCGGGGAGCTGTTTTTT. This sequence encodes CASSEILGRPLTGELFF.

The rearrangement uses TRBV9 and TRBJ2-3; TRBD2 matches 11 bases. The CDR3 length is 18 residues. Germline CDR1 reads SGDLS; CDR2 reads YYNGEE. V gave up 0 bases and J gave up 3 bases; unmatched junction bases: 9. CDR3 coding DNA: TGTGCCAGCAGCGTAGTGGGGCTAGCGGGGGGATTAACAGATACGCAGTATTTT. Protein product: CASSVVGLAGGLTDTQYF.

This chain links TRBV6-5 with TRBJ2-1, with 8 bases identical to TRBD1. V was clipped by 6 bases and J by 2 bases; unmatched bases: 6. CDR3 size: 15 residues. Germline assignment: CDR1 MNHEY and CDR2 SVGAGI. In DNA, the CDR3 is TGTGCCAGCAGGCGGGGACAGGCAGCCTACAATGAGCAGTTCTTC. Translation: CASRRGQAAYNEQFF.

The rearrangement links TRBV5-1 to TRBJ1-3, with D uncertain. Trimming took 0 bases from V and 0 from J, leaving 10 bases between them. From germline, CDR1 is SGHRS and CDR2 YFSETQ. The CDR3 covers 16 residues. CDR3 sequence: CASSLGWQNSGNTIYF. For the CDR3, the DNA is TGCGCCAGCAGCTTGGGGTGGCAGAACTCTGGAAACACCATATATTTT.

This rearrangement joins TRBV7-2 to TRBJ1-1; D unresolved. V dropped 2 bases and J dropped 0 bases, with 4 bases sitting between them. The CDR3 has 13 residues. The germline gives CDR1 SGHTA, CDR2 FQGNSA. CDR3 protein: CASSLSMNTEAFF. The CDR3 DNA reads as TGTGCCAGCAGCTTATCAATGAACACTGAAGCTTTCTTT.

This chain uses TRBV5-8 with TRBJ1-1; D is unclear. V lost 0 bases and J lost 5, with 8 bases in between. CDR1 SGHTS and CDR2 YDEGEE come from the germline V gene. The CDR3 length is 13 residues. CDR3 protein: CASSLAPETEAFF. The CDR3 bases are TGTGCCAGCAGCTTGGCCCCTGAGACTGAAGCTTTCTTT.

The chain joins TRBV2 to TRBJ2-3, with D possibly being TRBD1 (5 bases). Trimming removed 6 bases at V and 0 bases at J, with 7 bases between. The CDR3 length is 13 residues. Germline loops: CDR1 SNHLY, CDR2 FYNNEI. CDR3 coding DNA: TGTGCCAGCAGACAGGACAGCACAGATACGCAGTATTTT. Its protein product is CASRQDSTDTQYF.

The chain carries TRBV29-1 and TRBJ2-4; the D is unclear. V was trimmed by 4 bases and J by 0 bases, leaving 7 bases between them. The CDR3 totals 13 residues. Germline CDR1 is SQVTM and CDR2 is ANQGSEA. The CDR3 sequence is CSVVGLAKNIQYF. Written as DNA, the CDR3 is TGCAGCGTTGTCGGTTTAGCCAAAAACATTCAGTACTTC.

J is TRBJ1-3 and V is TRBV5-8, with D possibly TRBD1 on 5 matching bases. CDR3 size: 15 residues. Trimming shortened V by 6 bases and J by 4 bases, and 17 bases separated the two germline ends. The germline CDR1 and CDR2 sequences are SGHTS and YDEGEE. CDR3 region: CASIPRAGRGNTIYF. The DNA for the CDR3 is TGTGCCAGCATCCCCCGGGCAGGGCGAGGAAACACCATATATTTT.

This sequence joins TRBV6-5 and TRBJ2-7; D is possibly TRBD1 (6 bases). CDR3 length: 14 amino acids. Germline loops: CDR1 MNHEY, CDR2 SVGAGI. Trimming pared 6 bases from V and 5 bases from J, leaving 17 bases between. As DNA, the CDR3 is TGTGCCAGCAGGTGGACAGCCATCCTGGACGAGCAGTACTTC. Translated, it gives CASRWTAILDEQYF.

The chain joins TRBV7-2 to TRBJ2-7, with TRBD1 matching over 11 bases. This CDR3 has 16 residues. V gave up 5 bases and J gave up 6 bases; unmatched junction bases: 12. Germline V CDR1 and CDR2: SGHTA, FQGNSA. The CDR3: CASSTDSGTGGLEQYF. As DNA, the CDR3 is TGTGCCAGCAGCACAGACTCCGGGACAGGGGGACTCGAGCAGTACTTC.

The chain is built from TRBV23-1 and TRBJ1-4, with unresolved D. TRBV23-1 is an open reading frame whose function is uncertain. The V end was cut by 4 bases, the J end by 0 bases, with 15 bases between. The CDR3 runs 17 residues. CDR3 residues: CASSLESGLATNEKLFF. CDR3 DNA sequence: TGCGCCAGCAGTCTAGAGAGCGGGCTTGCAACTAATGAAAAACTGTTTTTT.

The gene calls are TRBV6-6 and TRBJ1-5; 10 bases are a match to TRBD1. In germline, CDR1 is MNHNY, CDR2 SVGAGI (reference sequence). This CDR3 has 15 amino acids. Unmatched junction bases numbered 4, after V lost 4 bases and J lost 4 bases. This CDR3 is CASSSPDRGNQPQHF. In nucleotides, the CDR3 is TGTGCCAGCAGTTCCCCGGACAGGGGGAATCAGCCCCAGCATTTT.

The chain employs TRBV27 and TRBJ1-2; 7 bases align to TRBD1. V lost 4 bases, J lost 5 bases, and 7 bases stayed unmatched. The CDR3 contains 14 residues. CDR1 MNHEY and CDR2 SMNVEV come from the germline V gene (reference sequence). The CDR3 here is CASSSTGTAYGYTF. CDR3 DNA sequence: TGTGCCAGCAGTTCCACCGGGACAGCTTATGGCTACACCTTC.

To note about this clone: The junction departs from germline at one end; a sequencing error may be responsible. The V call is TRBV11-2, the J call TRBJ2-1; 10 bases agree with TRBD1. This CDR3 contains 11 residues. Germline V lookup: CDR1 SGHAT, CDR2 FQNNGV. The CDR3 coding sequence is TGTGCCAGCAGCCCTGGACAGGGGGTACTCTTC. Amino acid sequence: CASSPGQGVLF.

The chain couples TRBV28 to TRBJ1-1; no definite D call. Between the trimmed V and J ends, which lost 4 bases and 4 bases, there was a span of 19 bases. Per the germline V gene, CDR1 is MDHEN and CDR2 is SYDVKM. CDR3 length: 16 residues. The CDR3 nucleotides are TGTGCCAGCAGTTCCCCGGACCGAATTGGAGGCACTGAAGCTTTCTTT. Translating gives CASSSPDRIGGTEAFF.

The CDR3 sequence is CASSVQAESSYNSPLHF. The CDR3 region has the DNA TGCGCCAGCAGTGTCCAGGCAGAGAGCTCCTATAATTCACCCCTCCACTTT. This sequence joins TRBV10-2 and TRBJ1-6; no clear D. The CDR3 is 17 amino acids. V lost 4 bases and J lost 0, with 13 bases in between. CDR1 and CDR2 from the germline V gene are WSHSY and SAAADI.

CDR3 residues: CASSYRGGKTQYF. CDR3 nucleotides: TGTGCCAGCAGTTACCGGGGGGGCAAGACCCAGTACTTC. The rearrangement joins TRBV6-2 or TRBV6-3 to TRBJ2-5; 8 nucleotides line up with TRBD2. Germline CDR1 reads MNHEY; CDR2 reads SVGEGT. The CDR3 totals 13 residues. J gave up 6 bases and V 2 bases, and 2 bases lay outside the gene matches.